This TCR beta chain comes out of a study of regulatory T cells in long-lasting Graves disease. This clonotype was found a few times. Its target is unknown. Germline-derived CDR1 and CDR2 are SGHRS and YFSETQ. V gave up 2 bases and J gave up 2 bases; unmatched junction bases: 5. The CDR3 runs 15 residues. For TCR beta, libraries came from iRepertoire HTBI primers and Arm-PCR of CDR3 regions. MiXCR, applied by TCRdb to the multiplex PCR reads, yields one record per CDR3 protein. The sample holds 450,000 to 600,000 distinct CDR3 sequences, roughly 15% seen once. Study observations and caveats: Persistent cases favored TRBV28, TRBJ1-2 and TRBJ2-5.

Described time point: newly diagnosed GD, antithyroid drugs for less than 3 months. PBMC RNA served as the TCR library source. These sequences were also reported in another study, on T cells in Graves' hyperthyroidism and ophthalmopathy. From that second work: Uncontrolled infections, other autoimmune diseases, pregnancy or lactation led to exclusion of patients. Blood also held most thyroid clonotypes expanded beyond 0.001. Before onset, by a median of approximately 6.2 months, the model predicted ophthalmopathy.

The sample in question was peripheral blood mononuclear cells (PBMCs), obtained at new diagnosis, from a patient treated with antithyroid drugs. The chain employs TRBV5-1 and TRBJ2-5, with 8 bases identical to TRBD1. The receptor's source is a man between 40 and 49 years old with Graves disease. The CDR3 DNA reads as TGCGCCAGCAGCTTTCAGGGGGCGAAACAAGAGACCCAGTACTTC. The encoded protein is CASSFQGAKQETQYF.